The 4 T cell receptor beta chains below come from one sample, sequenced in a study of shared clonotypes between healthy human individuals (dated by TCRdb to the early 2020s). Library preparation was by the immunoSEQ multiplex PCR assay. Entries here come from immuneACCESS through TCRdb and include only in-frame sequences with V and J called. Some clones fail to appear in such tables; in the studies checked, an unresolved V gene covers under half of the shortfall, and the cause of the remainder is unknown. The sample table shows some 2,000,000 clones, and around 95% are seen once. The top ten clones comprise around 0.13% of the sample. The specimen was naive CD4+ T cells sorted from blood. The sample's cell subset or site label, in plain terms: CD45RA+ positively selected. The source is a man younger than 35 in good health.

The V call is TRBV2, the J call TRBJ2-7, with a possible D match to TRBD1 (6 bases). The CDR3 runs to 14 residues. Trimming stripped 6 bases from V and 7 bases from J, with 19 bases between. Germline CDR1 SNHLY, CDR2 FYNNEI. CDR3 amino acids: CASRGRGLLGEQYF. DNA of the CDR3: TGTGCCAGCAGGGGCAGGGGCCTACTGGGGGAGCAGTACTTC.

The chain recombines TRBV10-1 with TRBJ2-5; 9 positions agree with TRBD1. The CDR3 extends over 15 amino acids. J lost 5 bases, V lost 3 bases, and 7 bases had no gene match. In germline, CDR1 is WNHNN, CDR2 SYGVQD (reference sequence). The CDR3 nucleotides read TGCGCCAGCAGTGAAGTGGGACAGGGAGTTGAGACCCAGTACTTC. It codes for CASSEVGQGVETQYF.

As for this clone: The same CDR3 can be traced to other DNA sequences in this sample. This chain connects TRBV6-6 to TRBJ1-2; TRBD1 matches 8 bases. CDR1 is MNHNY, CDR2 SVGAGI, per germline (reference sequence). This CDR3 has 13 residues. Germline trimming cut 5 bases from V and 5 bases from J; bases unmatched to any gene: 4. The CDR3 loop is CASSPRTGYGYTF. The CDR3 DNA reads as TGTGCCAGCAGTCCACGGACAGGGTATGGCTACACCTTC.

This sequence joins TRBV2 and TRBJ1-3, with D possibly being TRBD1 (6 bases). Trimming left V 5 bases short and J 1 base short, with 15 bases between. This CDR3 has 16 residues. Germline V gene lookup returns CDR1 SNHLY and CDR2 FYNNEI. DNA of the CDR3: TGTGCCAGCAGTAAAACAGGGCCCTCGTCTGGAAACACCATATATTTT. Protein: CASSKTGPSSGNTIYF.